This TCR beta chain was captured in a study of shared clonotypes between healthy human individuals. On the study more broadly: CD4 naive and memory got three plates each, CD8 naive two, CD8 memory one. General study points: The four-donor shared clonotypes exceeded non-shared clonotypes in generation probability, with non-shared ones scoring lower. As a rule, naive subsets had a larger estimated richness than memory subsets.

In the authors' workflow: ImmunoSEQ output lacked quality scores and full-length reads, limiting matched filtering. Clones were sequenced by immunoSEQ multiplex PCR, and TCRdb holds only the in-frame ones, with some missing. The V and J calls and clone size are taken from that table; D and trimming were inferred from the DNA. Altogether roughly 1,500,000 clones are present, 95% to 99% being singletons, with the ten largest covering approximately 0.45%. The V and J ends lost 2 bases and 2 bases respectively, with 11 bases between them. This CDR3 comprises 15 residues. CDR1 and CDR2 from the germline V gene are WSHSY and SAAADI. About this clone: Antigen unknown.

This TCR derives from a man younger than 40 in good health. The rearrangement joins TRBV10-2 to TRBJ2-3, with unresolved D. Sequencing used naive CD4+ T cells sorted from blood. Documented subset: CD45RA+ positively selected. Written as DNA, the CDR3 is TGCGCCAGCAGTGAGCCCACGCGGAACACAGATACGCAGTATTTT. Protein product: CASSEPTRNTDTQYF.